Sequencing of this T cell receptor (beta chain) was carried out in a study of T cells in Graves' hyperthyroidism and ophthalmopathy. Turning to the study itself: Before any treatment, at initial diagnosis, peripheral blood was collected.

This clonotype was counted many times. Its antigen is not known. Using RNA transcripts as the source, TCR beta CDR3 regions were amplified. Carried out on the TCR CDR3, a first-round RT-PCR used the HTBI primer set. TCRdb recomputed calls from the multiplex PCR reads with MiXCR, one row per CDR3 protein. The table lists roughly 700,000 distinct CDR3 sequences, 35% of them singletons. From roughly 10 ml of fresh peripheral blood, PBMCs were isolated. Trimming removed 4 bases at V and 3 bases at J, with 13 bases between. CDR3 length: 14 residues. Germline loops: CDR1 SEHNR, CDR2 FQNEAQ (reference sequence). Study-wide findings and caveats: Stable hyperthyroidism was told apart from ophthalmopathy by a model built on 13 V-J features.

The rearrangement uses TRBV7-9 and TRBJ2-7; D ambiguous. This TCR was recovered from a woman aged 40 to 55 with Graves' hyperthyroidism. Sequenced input: blood. CDR3 DNA: TGTGCCAGCAGCTATTGGCCGCGGAACTACGAGCAGTACTTC. Protein sequence: CASSYWPRNYEQYF.